This T cell receptor (beta chain) was profiled in a study of T cell responses to AZD1222 COVID-19 vaccine. Trimming cost V 4 bases and J 5 bases; bases outside gene matches: 3. Germline CDR1 and CDR2: KGHDR and SFDVKD. The CDR3 runs to 15 residues. Sequenced by immunoSEQ multiplex PCR; TCRdb stores in-frame clones only, minus some. The data hold some 83,000 clones, with over 80% observed a single time. For this clone: Its antigen remains unknown.

Study-level findings and limits: Recipients of two AZD1222 doses showed rising Spike-specific TCR breadth and depth. The donor cohort was predominantly white British with a female majority, and clonal diversity may have been underestimated. Repertoires were collected only later (after the peak T cell response had occurred).

The chain joins TRBV24-1 to TRBJ2-2; TRBD1 matches 10 bases. The sequence came from an adult in good health. Sequenced material: peripheral blood, taken on day 0 of AZD1222 vaccination. DNA for the CDR3: TGTGCCACCAGTGACCCGGGACAGGGGACCGGGGAGCTGTTTTTT. Its translation is CATSDPGQGTGELFF.